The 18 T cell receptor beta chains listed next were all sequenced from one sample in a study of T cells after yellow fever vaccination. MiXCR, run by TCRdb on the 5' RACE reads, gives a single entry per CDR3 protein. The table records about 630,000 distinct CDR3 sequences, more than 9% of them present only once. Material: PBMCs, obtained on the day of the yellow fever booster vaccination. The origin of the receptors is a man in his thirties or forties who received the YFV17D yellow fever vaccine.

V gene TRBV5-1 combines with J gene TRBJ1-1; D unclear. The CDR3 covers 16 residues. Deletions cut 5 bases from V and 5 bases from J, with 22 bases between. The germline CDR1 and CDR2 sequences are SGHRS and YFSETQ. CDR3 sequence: CASRVSVGGKGTEAFF. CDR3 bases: TGCGCCAGCAGGGTATCCGTTGGAGGGAAGGGAACTGAAGCTTTCTTT.

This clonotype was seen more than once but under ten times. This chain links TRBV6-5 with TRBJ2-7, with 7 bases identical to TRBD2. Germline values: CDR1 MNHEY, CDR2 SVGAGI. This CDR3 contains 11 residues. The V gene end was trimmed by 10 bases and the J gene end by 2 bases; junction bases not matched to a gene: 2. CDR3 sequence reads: CATLAAYEQYF. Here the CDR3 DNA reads TGTGCCACCCTAGCGGCCTACGAGCAGTACTTC.

DNA of the CDR3: TGTGCCAGCAGCTTAAGACTAGCGGGACAGGTGACCCAGTACTTC. The encoded protein is CASSLRLAGQVTQYF. The J gene is TRBJ2-5, the V gene TRBV11-2; TRBD2 aligns across 11 bases. CDR1 and CDR2 from the germline V gene are SGHAT and FQNNGV. This CDR3 spans 15 amino acids. V was pared by 2 bases and J by 7 bases, with 6 bases of the junction left unmatched.

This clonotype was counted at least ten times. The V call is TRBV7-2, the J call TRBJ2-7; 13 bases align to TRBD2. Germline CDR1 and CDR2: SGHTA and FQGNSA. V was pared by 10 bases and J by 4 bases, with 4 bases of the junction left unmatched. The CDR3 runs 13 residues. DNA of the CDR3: TGTGCCACAACTAGCGGGAGGGGATACGAGCAGTACTTC. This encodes CATTSGRGYEQYF.

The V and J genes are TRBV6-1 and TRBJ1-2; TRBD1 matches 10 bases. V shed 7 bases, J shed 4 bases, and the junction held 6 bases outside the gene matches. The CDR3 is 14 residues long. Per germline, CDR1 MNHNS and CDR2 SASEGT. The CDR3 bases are TGTGCCAGCACCTTGCGGACAGGGGGCTATGGCTACACCTTC. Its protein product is CASTLRTGGYGYTF.

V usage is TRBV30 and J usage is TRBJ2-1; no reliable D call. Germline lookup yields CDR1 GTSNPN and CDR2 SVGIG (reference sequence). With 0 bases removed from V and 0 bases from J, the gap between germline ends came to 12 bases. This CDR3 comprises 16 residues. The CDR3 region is CAWSVDLRSSYNEQFF. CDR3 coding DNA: TGTGCCTGGAGTGTAGATCTCCGGAGCTCCTACAATGAGCAGTTCTTC.

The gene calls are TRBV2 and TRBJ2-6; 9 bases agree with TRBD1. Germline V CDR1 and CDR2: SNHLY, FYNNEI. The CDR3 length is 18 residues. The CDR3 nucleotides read TGTACCATCAGAGCGAGACAGGGGGTTTCTTCTGGGGCCAACGTCCTGACTTTC. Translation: CTIRARQGVSSGANVLTF.

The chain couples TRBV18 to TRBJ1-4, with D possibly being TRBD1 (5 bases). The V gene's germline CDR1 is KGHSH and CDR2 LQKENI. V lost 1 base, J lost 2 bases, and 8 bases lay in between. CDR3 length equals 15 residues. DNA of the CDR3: TGTGCCAGCTCACCACGGCGGGACACTAATGAAAAACTGTTTTTT. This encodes CASSPRRDTNEKLFF.

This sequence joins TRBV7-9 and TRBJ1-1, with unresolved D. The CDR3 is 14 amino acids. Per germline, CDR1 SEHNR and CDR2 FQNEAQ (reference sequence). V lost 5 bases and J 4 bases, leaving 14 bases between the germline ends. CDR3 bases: TGTGCCAGCAGCCGTACCGGGGTCGTCACTGAAGCTTTCTTT. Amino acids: CASSRTGVVTEAFF.

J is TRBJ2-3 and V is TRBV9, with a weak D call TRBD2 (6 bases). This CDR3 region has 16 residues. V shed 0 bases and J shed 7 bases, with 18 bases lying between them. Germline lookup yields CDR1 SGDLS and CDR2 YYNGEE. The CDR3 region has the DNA TGTGCCAGCAGCGTAGGGGATAGCGGAGGGAGGAATACGCAGTATTTT. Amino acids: CASSVGDSGGRNTQYF.

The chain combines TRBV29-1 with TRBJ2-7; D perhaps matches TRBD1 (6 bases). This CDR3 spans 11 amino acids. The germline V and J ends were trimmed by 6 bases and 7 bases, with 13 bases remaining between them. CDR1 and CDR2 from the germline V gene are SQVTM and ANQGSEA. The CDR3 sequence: CSVKDSEEQYF. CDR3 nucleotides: TGCAGCGTGAAGGACAGTGAAGAGCAGTACTTC.

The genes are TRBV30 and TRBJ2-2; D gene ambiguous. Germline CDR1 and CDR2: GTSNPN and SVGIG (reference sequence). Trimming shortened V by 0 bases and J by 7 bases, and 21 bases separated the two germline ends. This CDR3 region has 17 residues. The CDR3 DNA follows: TGTGCCTGGAGTGTACGATCATGGGCGTTGAAAGACGGGGAGCTGTTTTTT. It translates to CAWSVRSWALKDGELFF.

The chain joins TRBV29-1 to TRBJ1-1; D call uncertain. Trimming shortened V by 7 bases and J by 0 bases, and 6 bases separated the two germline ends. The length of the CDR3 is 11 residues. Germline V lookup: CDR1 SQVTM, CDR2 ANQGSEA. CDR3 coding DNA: TGCAGCGCTCGGCTGAACACTGAAGCTTTCTTT. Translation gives CSARLNTEAFF.

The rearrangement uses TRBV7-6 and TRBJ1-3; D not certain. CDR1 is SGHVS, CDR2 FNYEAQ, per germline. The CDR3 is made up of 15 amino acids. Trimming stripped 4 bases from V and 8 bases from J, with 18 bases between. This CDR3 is CASSSPASSGYTIYF. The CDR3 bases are TGTGCCAGCAGCTCACCGGCCAGCAGTGGGTACACCATATATTTT.

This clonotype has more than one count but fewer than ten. The CDR3, as DNA: TGTGCCAGCAGCTTATTAGGTGGGCTAGCGGGAGAAGAGCAGTACTTC. The encoded protein is CASSLLGGLAGEEQYF. The J gene is TRBJ2-7, the V gene TRBV7-8, with TRBD2 identical over 10 bases. The CDR3 has 16 amino acids. The germline CDR1 and CDR2 sequences are SGHVS and FQNEAQ. J lost 7 bases, V lost 2 bases, and 11 bases had no gene match.

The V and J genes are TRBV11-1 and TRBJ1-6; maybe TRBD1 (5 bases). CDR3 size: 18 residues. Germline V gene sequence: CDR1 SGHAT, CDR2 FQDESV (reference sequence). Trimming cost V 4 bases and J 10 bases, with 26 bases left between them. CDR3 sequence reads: CASSYSIGQGGGGSPLHF. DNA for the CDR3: TGTGCCAGCAGCTACTCTATTGGTCAGGGCGGAGGAGGCTCACCCCTCCACTTT.

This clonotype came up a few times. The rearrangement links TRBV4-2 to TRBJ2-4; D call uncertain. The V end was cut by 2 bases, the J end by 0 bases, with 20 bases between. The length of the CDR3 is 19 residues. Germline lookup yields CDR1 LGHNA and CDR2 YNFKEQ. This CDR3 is CASSQQVATNPLAKNIQYF. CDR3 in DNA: TGTGCCAGCAGCCAACAGGTGGCGACAAATCCTCTAGCCAAAAACATTCAGTACTTC.

CDR3 region: CASSLTLGDTQYF. CDR3 DNA: TGCGCCAGCAGCCTTACGCTTGGAGATACGCAGTATTTT. The rearrangement joins TRBV5-1 to TRBJ2-3; D unresolved. CDR3 length: 13 residues. Trimming removed 4 bases from V and 5 bases from J, with 11 bases in between. Looked up from germline, CDR1 is SGHRS and CDR2 is YFSETQ.